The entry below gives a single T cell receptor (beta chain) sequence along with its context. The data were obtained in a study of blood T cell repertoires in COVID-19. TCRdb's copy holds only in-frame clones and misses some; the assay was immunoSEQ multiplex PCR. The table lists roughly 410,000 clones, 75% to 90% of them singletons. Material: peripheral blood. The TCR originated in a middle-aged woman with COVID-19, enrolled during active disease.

This CDR3 reads CASSSSGHNSGNTIYF. As DNA, the CDR3 is TGCGCCAGCAGCTCCTCCGGACACAACTCTGGAAACACCATATATTTT. V is TRBV5-1 and J is TRBJ1-3; D may be TRBD1 (5 bases). Germline V gene lookup returns CDR1 SGHRS and CDR2 YFSETQ. V was clipped by 3 bases and J by 0 bases, with 13 bases between them. There are 16 residues in the CDR3.